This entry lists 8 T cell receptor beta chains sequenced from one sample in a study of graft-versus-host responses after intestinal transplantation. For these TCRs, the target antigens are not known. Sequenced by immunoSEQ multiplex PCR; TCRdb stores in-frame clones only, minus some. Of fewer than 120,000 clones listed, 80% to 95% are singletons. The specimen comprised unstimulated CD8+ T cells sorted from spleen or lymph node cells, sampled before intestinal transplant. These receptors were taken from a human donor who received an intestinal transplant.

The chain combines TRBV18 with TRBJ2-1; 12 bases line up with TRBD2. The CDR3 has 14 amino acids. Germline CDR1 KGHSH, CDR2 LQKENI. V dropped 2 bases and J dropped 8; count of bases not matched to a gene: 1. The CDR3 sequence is CASSPTSGRHEQFF. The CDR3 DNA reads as TGTGCCAGCTCACCAACTAGCGGGAGGCATGAGCAGTTCTTC.

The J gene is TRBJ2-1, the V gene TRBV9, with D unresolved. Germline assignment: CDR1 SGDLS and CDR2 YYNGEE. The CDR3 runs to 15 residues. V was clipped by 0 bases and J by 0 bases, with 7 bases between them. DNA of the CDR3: TGTGCCAGCAGCGTAGCCCCTAGCTCCTACAATGAGCAGTTCTTC. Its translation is CASSVAPSSYNEQFF.

CDR3 region: CASSSSHPNREQFF. The CDR3 DNA reads TGTGCCAGCAGTTCCTCCCACCCAAATCGCGAGCAGTTCTTC. This chain links TRBV27 with TRBJ2-1; D unresolved. CDR3 length: 14 amino acids. Germline assignment: CDR1 MNHEY and CDR2 SMNVEV (reference sequence). Trimming removed 4 bases from V and 10 bases from J, with 17 bases in between.

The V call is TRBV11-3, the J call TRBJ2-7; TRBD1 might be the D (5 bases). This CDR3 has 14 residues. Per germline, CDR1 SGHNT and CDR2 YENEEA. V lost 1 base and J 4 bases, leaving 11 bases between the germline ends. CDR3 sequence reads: CASSLALRAYEQYF. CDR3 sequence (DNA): TGTGCCAGCAGCTTAGCCCTCAGGGCGTACGAGCAGTACTTC.

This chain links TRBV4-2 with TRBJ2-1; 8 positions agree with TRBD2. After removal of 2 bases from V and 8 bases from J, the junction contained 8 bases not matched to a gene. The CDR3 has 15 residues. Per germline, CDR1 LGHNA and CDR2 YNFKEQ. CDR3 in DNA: TGTGCCAGCAGCCAAAAACAGCGGGAGTCGGATGAGCAGTTCTTC. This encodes CASSQKQRESDEQFF.

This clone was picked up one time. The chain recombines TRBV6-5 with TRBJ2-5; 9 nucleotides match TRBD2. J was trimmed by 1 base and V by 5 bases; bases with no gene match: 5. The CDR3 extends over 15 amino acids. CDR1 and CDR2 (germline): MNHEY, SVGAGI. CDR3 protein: CASSPAGGSQETQYF. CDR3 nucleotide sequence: TGTGCCAGCAGTCCAGCGGGAGGCTCCCAAGAGACCCAGTACTTC.

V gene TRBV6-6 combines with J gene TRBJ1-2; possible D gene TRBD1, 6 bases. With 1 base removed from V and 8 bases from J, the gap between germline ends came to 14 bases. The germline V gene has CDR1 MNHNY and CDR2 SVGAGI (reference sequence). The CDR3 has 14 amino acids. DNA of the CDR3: TGTGCCAGCAGTTACTGGCAACAGGGAGACGGCTACACCTTC. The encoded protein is CASSYWQQGDGYTF.

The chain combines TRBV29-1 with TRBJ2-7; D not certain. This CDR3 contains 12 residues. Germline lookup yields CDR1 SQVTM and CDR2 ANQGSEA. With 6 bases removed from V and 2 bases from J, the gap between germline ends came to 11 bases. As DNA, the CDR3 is TGCAGCGTACTTACCGCTACCTACGAGCAGTACTTC. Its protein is CSVLTATYEQYF.